Below, one T cell receptor beta chain is given with its context. No antigen is known for it. The data belong to a study of long-term antiretroviral therapy in people with HIV. General study points: Control repertoires displayed wider CDR3 length ranges than the HIV repertoires. Post-ART, diversity grew, though it stayed under transplant donor control levels.

immunoSEQ v3.0 was run at survey level. Per-sample targets for sequencing were roughly 35,000-50,000 T-cell genomes. Repertoires were generated with immunoSEQ multiplex PCR, while TCRdb's copy carries only in-frame clones and drops some. This sample has tens of thousands of clones, with 82% found just once. Every specimen provided 1-10 million cryopreserved PBMC before DNA extraction took place. This CDR3 spans 14 amino acids. After removal of 3 bases from V and 10 bases from J, the junction contained 10 bases not matched to a gene. Germline assignment: CDR1 SGHDT and CDR2 YYEEEE. Specimen: unsorted PBMCs, collected 0.3 years after starting antiretroviral therapy. The receptor comes from a man between 18 and 35 years old with HIV. The gene calls are TRBV5-6 and TRBJ1-5, with 7 positions matching TRBD1. CDR3 in amino acids: CASSSGQVLSPQHF. CDR3 sequence (DNA): TGTGCCAGCAGCTCAGGACAGGTCCTTAGCCCCCAGCATTTT.